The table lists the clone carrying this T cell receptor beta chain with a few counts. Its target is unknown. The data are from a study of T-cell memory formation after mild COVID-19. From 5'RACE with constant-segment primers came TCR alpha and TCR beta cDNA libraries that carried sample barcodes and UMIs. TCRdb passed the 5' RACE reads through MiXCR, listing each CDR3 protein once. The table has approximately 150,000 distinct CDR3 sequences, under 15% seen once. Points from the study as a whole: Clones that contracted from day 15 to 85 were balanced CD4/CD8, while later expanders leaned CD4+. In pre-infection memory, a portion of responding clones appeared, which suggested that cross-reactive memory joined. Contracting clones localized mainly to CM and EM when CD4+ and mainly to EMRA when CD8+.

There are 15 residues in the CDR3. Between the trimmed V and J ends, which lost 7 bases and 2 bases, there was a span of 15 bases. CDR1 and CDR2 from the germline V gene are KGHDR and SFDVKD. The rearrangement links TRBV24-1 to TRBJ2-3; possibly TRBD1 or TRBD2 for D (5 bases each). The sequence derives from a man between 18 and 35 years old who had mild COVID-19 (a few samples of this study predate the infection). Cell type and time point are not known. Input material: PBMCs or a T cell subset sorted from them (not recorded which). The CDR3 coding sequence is TGTGCCACCAGGAGCCGGGACCGGTACACAGATACGCAGTATTTT. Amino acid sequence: CATRSRDRYTDTQYF.